The source of this T cell receptor beta chain is a study of blood T cell repertoires in COVID-19. Study at large: The United States, Italy and Spain provided the acute and convalescent COVID-19 samples. Sources were T cells, B-cell-depleted T cells, or PBMCs; the material itself was cDNA or gDNA.

TCRdb's table, derived via immunoSEQ multiplex PCR, lists solely in-frame clones and lacks some. The sample carries 130,000 to 150,000 clones, 70% to 85% recorded once. Germline V gene sequence: CDR1 MGHRA, CDR2 YSYEKL. With V trimmed by 2 bases and J by 1 base, 4 bases remained unmatched. The CDR3 has 15 residues. This sequence was found in a man in his 60s with active or convalescent COVID-19. The sample comprised peripheral blood. The chain has TRBV4-1 and TRBJ1-1; 7 bases align to TRBD1. CDR3 residues: CASSQTDRENTEAFF. DNA of the CDR3: TGCGCCAGCAGCCAAACAGACAGGGAGAACACTGAAGCTTTCTTT.